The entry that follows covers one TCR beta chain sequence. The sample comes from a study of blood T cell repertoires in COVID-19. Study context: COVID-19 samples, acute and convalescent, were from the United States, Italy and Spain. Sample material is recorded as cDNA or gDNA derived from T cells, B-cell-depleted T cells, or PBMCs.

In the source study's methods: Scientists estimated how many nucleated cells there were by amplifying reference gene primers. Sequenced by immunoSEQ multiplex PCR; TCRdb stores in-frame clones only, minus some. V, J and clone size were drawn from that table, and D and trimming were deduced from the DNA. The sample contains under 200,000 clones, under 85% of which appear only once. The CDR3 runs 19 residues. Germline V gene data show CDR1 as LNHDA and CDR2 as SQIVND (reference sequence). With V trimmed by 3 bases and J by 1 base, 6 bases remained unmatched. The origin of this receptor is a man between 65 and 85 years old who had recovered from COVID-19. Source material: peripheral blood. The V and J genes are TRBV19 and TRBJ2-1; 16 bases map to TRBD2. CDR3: CASSIGTSGRARSYNEQFF. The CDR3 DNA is TGTGCCAGTAGTATTGGGACTAGCGGGAGGGCCCGGTCCTACAATGAGCAGTTCTTC.